Following are 10 T cell receptor beta chains from one sample sequenced in a study of post-analysis software for immune sequencing data. Study-wide findings and caveats: Among 5 or 6 TRBV segments more frequent in patients than controls were TRBV5-6, TRBV5-1 and TRBV20-1.

Libraries were made from TCR beta cDNA, and they carried unique molecular identifiers. One entry per CDR3 protein, called by TCRdb with MiXCR from the PCR reads. The sample shows roughly 580,000 distinct CDR3 sequences, 44% of them seen only once. No antigen has been assigned to these receptors. Sequenced material: blood. The receptors derive from a girl aged 5 to 17 with multiple sclerosis.

J is TRBJ2-7 and V is TRBV10-3; perhaps TRBD2 as D (6 bases). CDR1 is ENHRY, CDR2 SYGVKD, per germline. The CDR3 has 14 amino acids. V was clipped by 7 bases and J by 3 bases, with 16 bases between them. This CDR3 reads CAINREKGYYEQYF. The CDR3 DNA reads as TGTGCCATCAACCGGGAGAAAGGTTACTACGAGCAGTACTTC.

The V and J genes are TRBV9 and TRBJ2-3; D call uncertain. V shed 4 bases and J shed 2 bases, with 11 bases lying between them. Germline CDR1 and CDR2: SGDLS and YYNGEE. The CDR3 totals 14 residues. The CDR3 bases are TGTGCCAGCAGCTACACAGTTTCCACAGATACGCAGTATTTT. It codes for CASSYTVSTDTQYF.

The chain has TRBV7-8 and TRBJ2-5; 12 positions agree with TRBD2. The CDR3 consists of 18 residues. The trim removed 5 bases at V and 4 bases at J, leaving 14 bases unmatched. The germline CDR1 and CDR2 sequences are SGHVS and FQNEAQ. The CDR3 here is CASSPSALAGGARETQYF. CDR3 nucleotides: TGTGCCAGCAGCCCCTCCGCCCTAGCGGGGGGGGCCCGAGAGACCCAGTACTTC. Based on the CDR3 plus reference TRBV7-8 and TRBJ2-5, the full variable domain is GAGVSQSPRYKVAKRGQDVALRCDPISGHVSLFWYQQALGQGPEFLTYFQNEAQLDKSGLPSDRFFAERPEGSVSTLKIQRTQQEDSAVYLCASSPSALAGGARETQYFGPGTRLLVL.

The V and J genes are TRBV12-3 or TRBV12-4 and TRBJ2-7; tentatively, D is TRBD1 or TRBD2 (6 bases each). This CDR3 comprises 14 residues. V dropped 4 bases and J dropped 5 bases, with 15 bases sitting between them. The CDR3 region is CASSSRGRSDEQYF. CDR3 bases: TGTGCCAGCAGTTCCCGGGGGCGGTCGGACGAGCAGTACTTC.

This clonotype turned up a few times. The chain employs TRBV4-1 and TRBJ1-2, with D possibly matching TRBD1 (6 bases). The germline V gene encodes CDR1 MGHRA and CDR2 YSYEKL. This CDR3 has 15 residues. V dropped 2 bases and J dropped 3 bases, with 13 bases sitting between them. The CDR3 loop reads CASSQPSDRDYGYTF. In DNA form, the CDR3 reads TGCGCCAGCAGCCAACCCTCGGACAGAGACTATGGCTACACCTTC.

V gene TRBV6-5 combines with J gene TRBJ2-1; tentatively, D is TRBD2 (7 bases). Per the germline V gene, CDR1 is MNHEY and CDR2 is SVGAGI. V was cut by 0 bases and J by 12 bases, with 18 bases left in between. The CDR3 has 15 amino acids. The CDR3 nucleotides are TGTGCCAGCAGTTACTCCGAGGGGGGGAAAATGGGGCAGTTCTTC. This translates into CASSYSEGGKMGQFF.

The rearrangement uses TRBV5-1 and TRBJ2-4; 10 bases are a match to TRBD1. The CDR3 loop spans 14 amino acids. Germline V gene lookup returns CDR1 SGHRS and CDR2 YFSETQ. The V and J ends lost 4 bases and 13 bases, in that order; junction bases with no gene match: 11. The CDR3 loop is CASSKGQGPFEQYF. The CDR3 DNA reads as TGCGCCAGCAGCAAGGGACAGGGGCCCTTTGAGCAGTACTTC.

The table lists this clonotype with a count of one. The chain employs TRBV5-4 and TRBJ2-1; D uncertain. V was clipped by 2 bases and J by 2 bases, with 11 bases between them. The germline V gene encodes CDR1 SGHNT and CDR2 YYREEE (reference sequence). The CDR3 covers 15 residues. CDR3: CASSFPGSTYNEQFF. The CDR3 region has the DNA TGTGCCAGCAGCTTTCCGGGTAGCACCTACAATGAGCAGTTCTTC.

CDR3: CASSGGTGYTF. In DNA form, the CDR3 reads TGTGCCAGCAGCGGAGGGACCGGCTACACCTTC. The chain recombines TRBV11-2 with TRBJ1-2, with D maybe TRBD1 (5 bases). Deletions cut 5 bases from V and 8 bases from J, with 9 bases between. From germline, CDR1 is SGHAT and CDR2 FQNNGV. The CDR3 has 11 residues.

The rearrangement joins TRBV20-1 to TRBJ2-1; TRBD2 agrees at 8 bases. Germline CDR1 DFQATT, CDR2 SNEGSKA (reference sequence). Trimming removed 1 base from V and 5 bases from J; junction bases left unmatched: 4. CDR3 size: 14 residues. DNA for the CDR3: TGCAGTGCTAGAGCTGAGACTAGCGACAATGAGCAGTTCTTC. Translating it yields CSARAETSDNEQFF.